Below, one TCR beta chain is given with its context. Its antigen remains unidentified. Universal primer sites and UMIs were introduced during 5'RACE template-switching synthesis of TCR cDNA. MiXCR was run by TCRdb on the 5' RACE reads, yielding one entry per CDR3 protein. This table has around 530,000 distinct CDR3 sequences, roughly a sixth appearing once. Trimming took 3 bases from V and 5 from J, leaving 19 bases between them. The CDR3 is 16 residues long. The V gene's germline CDR1 is LGHNA and CDR2 YNFKEQ. These data come from a study of T cells after yellow fever vaccination. General study findings and limits: Abundant bulk-population clonotypes could contaminate the FACS-sorted repertoires. Some clonotypes, a small share, were shared between CD4 and CD8 compartments.

This material consisted of PBMCs, taken 5 days after the first yellow fever vaccination. The chain recombines TRBV4-2 with TRBJ2-5, with D possibly TRBD2 on 6 matching bases. The source is a man aged 18 to 30 who received the YFV17D yellow fever vaccine. The chain's CDR3 is CASSQGGGVAGETQYF. The CDR3 DNA is TGTGCCAGCAGCCAGGGAGGCGGCGTGGCGGGGGAGACCCAGTACTTC.